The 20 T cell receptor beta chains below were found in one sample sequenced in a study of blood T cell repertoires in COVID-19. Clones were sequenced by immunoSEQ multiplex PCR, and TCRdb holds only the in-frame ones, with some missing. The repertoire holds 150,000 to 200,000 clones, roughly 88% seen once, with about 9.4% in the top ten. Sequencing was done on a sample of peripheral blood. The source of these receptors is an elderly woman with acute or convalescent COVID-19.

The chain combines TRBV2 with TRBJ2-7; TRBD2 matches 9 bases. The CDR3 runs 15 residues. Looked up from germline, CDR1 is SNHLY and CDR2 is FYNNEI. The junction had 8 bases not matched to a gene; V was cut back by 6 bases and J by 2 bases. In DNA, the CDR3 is TGTGCCAGCAGAGCCCTAGCGGGATCTCCCTACGAGCAGTACTTC. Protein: CASRALAGSPYEQYF.

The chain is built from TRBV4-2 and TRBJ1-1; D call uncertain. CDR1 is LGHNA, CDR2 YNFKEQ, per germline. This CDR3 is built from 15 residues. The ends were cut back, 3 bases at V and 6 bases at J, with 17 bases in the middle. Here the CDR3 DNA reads TGTGCCAGCAGCCATCCTGGAGGAGTTTTGGCTGAAGCTTTCTTT. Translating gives CASSHPGGVLAEAFF.

CDR3 nucleotides: TGTGCCAGCAGCTTGTTAGATGAGCAGTTCTTC. Translating it yields CASSLLDEQFF. The chain has TRBV5-5 and TRBJ2-1; D remains unclear. Germline V lookup: CDR1 SGHKS, CDR2 YYEKEE (reference sequence). The CDR3 is 11 residues long. V was shortened by 1 base and J by 8 bases, with 4 bases between the two germline ends.

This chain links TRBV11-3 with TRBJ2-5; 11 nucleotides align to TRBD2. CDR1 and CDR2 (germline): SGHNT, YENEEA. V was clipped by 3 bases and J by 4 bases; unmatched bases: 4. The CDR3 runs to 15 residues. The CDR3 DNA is TGTGCCAGCAGCTTTAGCGGGGGGGCCGGAGAGACCCAGTACTTC. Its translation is CASSFSGGAGETQYF.

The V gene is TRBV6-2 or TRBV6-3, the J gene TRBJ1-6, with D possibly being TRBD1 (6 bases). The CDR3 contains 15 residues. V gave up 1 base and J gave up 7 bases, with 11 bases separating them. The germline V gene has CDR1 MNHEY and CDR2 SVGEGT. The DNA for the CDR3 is TGTGCCAGCAGTTACTTTGGGACAAAAAATTCACCCCTCCACTTT. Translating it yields CASSYFGTKNSPLHF.

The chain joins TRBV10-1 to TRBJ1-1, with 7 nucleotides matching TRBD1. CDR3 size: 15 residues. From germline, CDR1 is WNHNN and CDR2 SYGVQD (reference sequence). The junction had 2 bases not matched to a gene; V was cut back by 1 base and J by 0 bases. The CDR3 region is CASSEYTGVNTEAFF. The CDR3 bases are TGCGCCAGCAGTGAGTACACAGGGGTGAACACTGAAGCTTTCTTT.

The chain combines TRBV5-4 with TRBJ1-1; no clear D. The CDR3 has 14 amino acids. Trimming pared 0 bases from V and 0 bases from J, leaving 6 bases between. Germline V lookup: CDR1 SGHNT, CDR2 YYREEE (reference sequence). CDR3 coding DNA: TGTGCCAGCAGCTTGGCCCCGGTGAACACTGAAGCTTTCTTT. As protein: CASSLAPVNTEAFF.

In DNA, the CDR3 is TGCAGCGTGAGACAGGCCCTCTCCTACGAGCAGTACTTC. Translation gives CSVRQALSYEQYF. This chain uses TRBV29-1 with TRBJ2-7; D might be TRBD1 (6 bases). V was cut by 6 bases and J by 0 bases, with 12 bases left in between. CDR1 is SQVTM, CDR2 ANQGSEA, per germline. This CDR3 comprises 13 residues.

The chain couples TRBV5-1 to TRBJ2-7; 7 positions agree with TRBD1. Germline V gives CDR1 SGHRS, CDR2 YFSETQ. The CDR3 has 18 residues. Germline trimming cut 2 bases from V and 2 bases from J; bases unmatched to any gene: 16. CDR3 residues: CASSLAWGTRQGTYEQYF. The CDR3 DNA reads TGCGCCAGCAGCTTAGCCTGGGGAACACGACAGGGAACCTACGAGCAGTACTTC.

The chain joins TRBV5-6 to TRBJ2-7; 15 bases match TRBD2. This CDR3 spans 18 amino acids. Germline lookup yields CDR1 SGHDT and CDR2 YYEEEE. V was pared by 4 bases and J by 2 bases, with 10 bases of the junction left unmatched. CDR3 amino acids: CASSIGLAGGPSPYEQYF. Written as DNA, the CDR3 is TGTGCCAGCAGCATAGGACTAGCGGGAGGGCCGTCTCCCTACGAGCAGTACTTC.

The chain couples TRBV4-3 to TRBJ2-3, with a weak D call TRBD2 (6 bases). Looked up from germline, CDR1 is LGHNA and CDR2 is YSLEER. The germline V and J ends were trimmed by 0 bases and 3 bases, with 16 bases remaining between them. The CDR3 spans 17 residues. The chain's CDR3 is CASSQDFGGVRTDTQYF. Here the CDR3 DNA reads TGCGCCAGCAGCCAAGATTTTGGAGGGGTTAGAACAGATACGCAGTATTTT.

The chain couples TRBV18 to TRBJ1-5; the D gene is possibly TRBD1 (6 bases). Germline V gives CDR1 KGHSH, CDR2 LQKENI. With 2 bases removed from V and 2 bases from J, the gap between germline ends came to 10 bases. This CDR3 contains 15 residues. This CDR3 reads CASSPEGVGNQPQHF. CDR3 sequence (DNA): TGTGCCAGCTCACCAGAGGGGGTAGGCAATCAGCCCCAGCATTTT. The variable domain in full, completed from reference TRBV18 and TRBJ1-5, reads NAGVMQNPRHLVRRRGQEARLRCSPMKGHSHVYWYRQLPEEGLKFMVYLQKENIIDESGMPKERFSAEFPKEGPSILRIQQVVRGDSAAYFCASSPEGVGNQPQHFGDGTRLSIL.

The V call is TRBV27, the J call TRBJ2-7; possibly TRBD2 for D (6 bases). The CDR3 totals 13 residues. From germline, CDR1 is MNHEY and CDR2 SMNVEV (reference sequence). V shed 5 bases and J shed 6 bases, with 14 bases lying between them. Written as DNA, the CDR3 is TGTGCCAGCAGTCCCGAAGGGAGGCGCGAGCAGTACTTC. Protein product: CASSPEGRREQYF.

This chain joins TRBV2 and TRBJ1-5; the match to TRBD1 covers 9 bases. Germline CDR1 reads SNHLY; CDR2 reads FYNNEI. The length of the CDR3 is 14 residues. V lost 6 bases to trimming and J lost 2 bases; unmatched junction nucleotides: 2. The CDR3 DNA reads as TGTGCCAGCAGCCGGGACAGGGGCAATCAGCCCCAGCATTTT. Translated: CASSRDRGNQPQHF. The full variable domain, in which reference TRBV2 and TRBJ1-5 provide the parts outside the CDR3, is EPEVTQTPSHQVTQMGQEVILRCVPISNHLYFYWYRQILGQKVEFLVSFYNNEISEKSEIFDDQFSVERPDGSNFTLKIRSTKLEDSAMYFCASSRDRGNQPQHFGDGTRLSIL.

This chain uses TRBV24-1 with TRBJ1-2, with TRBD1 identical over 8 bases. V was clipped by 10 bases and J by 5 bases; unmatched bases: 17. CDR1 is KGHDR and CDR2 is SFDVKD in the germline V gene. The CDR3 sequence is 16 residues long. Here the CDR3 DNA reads TGTGCCACTCGAGGCGGGGCGACAGGGGAACAATATGGCTACACCTTC. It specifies CATRGGATGEQYGYTF.

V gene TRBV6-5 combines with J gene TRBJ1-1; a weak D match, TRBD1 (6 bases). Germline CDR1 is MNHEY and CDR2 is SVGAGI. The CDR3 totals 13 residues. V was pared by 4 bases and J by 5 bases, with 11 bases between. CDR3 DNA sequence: TGTGCCAGCAGTTCAGGGGAAGGGACTGAAGCTTTCTTT. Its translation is CASSSGEGTEAFF.

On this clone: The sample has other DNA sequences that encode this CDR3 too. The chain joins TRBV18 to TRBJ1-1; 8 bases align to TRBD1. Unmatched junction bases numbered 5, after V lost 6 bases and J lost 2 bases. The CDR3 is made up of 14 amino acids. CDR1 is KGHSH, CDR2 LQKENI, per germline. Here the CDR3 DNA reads TGTGCCAGCTCGCTTGGACAGGGAAACACTGAAGCTTTCTTT. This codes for CASSLGQGNTEAFF.

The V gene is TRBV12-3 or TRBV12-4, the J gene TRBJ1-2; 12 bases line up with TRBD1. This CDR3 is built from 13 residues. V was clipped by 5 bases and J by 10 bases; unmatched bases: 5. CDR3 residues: CASSVGDRGLYTF. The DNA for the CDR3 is TGTGCCAGCAGTGTGGGGGACAGGGGGCTCTACACCTTC.

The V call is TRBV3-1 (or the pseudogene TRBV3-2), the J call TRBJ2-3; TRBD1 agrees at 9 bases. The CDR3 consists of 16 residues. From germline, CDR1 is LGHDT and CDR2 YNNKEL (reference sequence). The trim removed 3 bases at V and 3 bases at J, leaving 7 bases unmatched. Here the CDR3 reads CASSHQRDRVTDTQYF. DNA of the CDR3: TGTGCCAGCAGCCATCAGAGGGACAGGGTGACAGATACGCAGTATTTT.

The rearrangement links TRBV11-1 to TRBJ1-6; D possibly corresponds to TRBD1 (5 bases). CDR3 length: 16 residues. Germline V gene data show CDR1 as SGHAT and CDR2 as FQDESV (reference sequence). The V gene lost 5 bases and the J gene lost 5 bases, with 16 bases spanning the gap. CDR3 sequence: CASSRTGFANNSPLHF. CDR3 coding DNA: TGTGCCAGCAGCCGCACAGGATTCGCTAATAATTCACCCCTCCACTTT.